This record concerns one T cell receptor (beta chain) sequence. The V and J ends lost 8 bases and 10 bases, in that order; junction bases with no gene match: 3. The CDR3 loop spans 12 amino acids. CDR1 is LNHDA and CDR2 is SQIVND in the germline V gene (reference sequence). This specimen belongs to a study of T cell responses to AZD1222 COVID-19 vaccine. Assay used: immunoSEQ multiplex PCR; TCRdb lists only in-frame clones, some missing. The sample lists about 200,000 clones; around nine tenths were seen once. The chain carries TRBV19 and TRBJ2-2; 11 bases align to TRBD2. The receptor's source is an adult who received the MenACWY meningococcal vaccine as a control. The sequencing here drew on peripheral blood, taken 28 days after the second dose of the MenACWY control vaccine. The CDR3 DNA follows: TGTGCCAGTTCTAGCGGGAGGTCGGAGCTGTTTTTT. Translation: CASSSGRSELFF.